The present entry profiles one TCR beta chain with its context. Mismatch with germline at one junction end may stem from a read error. How the authors handled the data: For nucleated cells, counts were estimated from reference gene primer amplification. Profiled with immunoSEQ multiplex PCR; TCRdb holds only in-frame clones, not every one. V, J and clone size are those of that table, while D and trimming were read from the DNA. The table has about 120,000 clones, 81% seen once. Germline values: CDR1 SSHAT, CDR2 FNYEAQ (reference sequence). This CDR3 is 14 amino acids long. These data are taken from a study of blood T cell repertoires in COVID-19. Across the study: Sites across the United States, Italy and Spain contributed samples from acute and convalescent COVID-19. From T cells, B-cell-depleted T cells, or PBMCs came the material, which was cDNA or gDNA.

This sequence was found in a woman in her forties or fifties with acute or convalescent COVID-19. The specimen sequenced was peripheral blood. The V call is TRBV7-7, the J call TRBJ2-5; 7 bases are a match to TRBD1. CDR3 protein: CASSKGTVQETQYF. Here the CDR3 DNA reads TGTGCTAGCAGCAAAGGGACAGTCCAAGAGACCCAGTACTTC. Based on the CDR3 plus reference TRBV7-7 and TRBJ2-5, the full variable domain is GAGVSQSPRYKVTKRGQDVTLRCDPISSHATLYWYQQALGQGPEFLTYFNYEAQPDKSGLPSDRFSAERPEGSISTLTIQRTEQRDSAMYRCASSKGTVQETQYFGPGTRLLVL.